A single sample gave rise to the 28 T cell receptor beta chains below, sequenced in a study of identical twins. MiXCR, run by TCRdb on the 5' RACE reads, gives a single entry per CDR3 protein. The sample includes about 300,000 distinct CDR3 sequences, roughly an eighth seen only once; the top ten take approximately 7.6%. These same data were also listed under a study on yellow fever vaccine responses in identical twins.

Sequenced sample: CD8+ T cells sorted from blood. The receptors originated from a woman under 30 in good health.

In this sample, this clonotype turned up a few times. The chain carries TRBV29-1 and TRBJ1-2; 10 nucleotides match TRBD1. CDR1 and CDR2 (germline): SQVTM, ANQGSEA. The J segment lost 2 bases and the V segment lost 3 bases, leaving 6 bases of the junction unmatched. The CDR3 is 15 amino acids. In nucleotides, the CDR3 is TGCAGCGTTGAGGGGACAGGGGCTCCCAACTATGGCTACACCTTC. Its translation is CSVEGTGAPNYGYTF.

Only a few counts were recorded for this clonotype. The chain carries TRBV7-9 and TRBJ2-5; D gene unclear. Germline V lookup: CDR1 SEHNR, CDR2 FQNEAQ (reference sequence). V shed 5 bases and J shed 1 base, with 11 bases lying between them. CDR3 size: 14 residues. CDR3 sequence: CASSPPRSQETQYF. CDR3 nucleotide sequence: TGTGCCAGCAGCCCCCCCAGGAGCCAAGAGACCCAGTACTTC. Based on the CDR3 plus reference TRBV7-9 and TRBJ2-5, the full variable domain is DTGVSQNPRHKITKRGQNVTFRCDPISEHNRLYWYRQTLGQGPEFLTYFQNEAQLEKSRLLSDRFSAERPKGSFSTLEIQRTEQGDSAMYLCASSPPRSQETQYFGPGTRLLVL.

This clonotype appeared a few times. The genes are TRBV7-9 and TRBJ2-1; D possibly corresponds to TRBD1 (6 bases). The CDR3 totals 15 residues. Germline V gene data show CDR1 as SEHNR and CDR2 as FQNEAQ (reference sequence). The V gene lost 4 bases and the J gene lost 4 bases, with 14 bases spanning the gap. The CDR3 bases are TGTGCCAGCAGCTACGGACAGAAACGGTACAATGAGCAGTTCTTC. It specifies CASSYGQKRYNEQFF.

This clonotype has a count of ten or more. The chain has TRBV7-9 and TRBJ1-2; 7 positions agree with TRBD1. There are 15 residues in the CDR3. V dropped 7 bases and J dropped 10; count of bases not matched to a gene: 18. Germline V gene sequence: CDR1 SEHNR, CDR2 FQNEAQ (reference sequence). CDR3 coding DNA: TGTGCCAGCACCTCTCGATCGGGGACAGTTGACGTCTACACCTTC. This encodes CASTSRSGTVDVYTF.

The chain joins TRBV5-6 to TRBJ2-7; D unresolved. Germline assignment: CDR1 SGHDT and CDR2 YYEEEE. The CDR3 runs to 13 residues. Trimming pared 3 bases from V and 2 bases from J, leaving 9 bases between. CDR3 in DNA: TGTGCCAGCAGCTCTGGCTCAACCTACGAGCAGTACTTC. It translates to CASSSGSTYEQYF.

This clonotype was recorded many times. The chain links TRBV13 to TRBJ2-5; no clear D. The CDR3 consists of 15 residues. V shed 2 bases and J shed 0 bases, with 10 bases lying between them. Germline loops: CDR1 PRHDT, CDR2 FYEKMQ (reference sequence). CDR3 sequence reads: CASSLSETYQETQYF. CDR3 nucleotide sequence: TGTGCCAGCAGCTTATCGGAAACTTACCAAGAGACCCAGTACTTC.

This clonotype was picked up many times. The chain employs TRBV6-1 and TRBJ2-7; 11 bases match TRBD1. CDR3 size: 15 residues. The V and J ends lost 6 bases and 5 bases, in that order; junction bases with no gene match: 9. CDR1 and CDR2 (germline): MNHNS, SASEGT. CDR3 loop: CASSPGQGVINEQYF. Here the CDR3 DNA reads TGTGCCAGCAGCCCGGGACAGGGGGTTATAAACGAGCAGTACTTC.

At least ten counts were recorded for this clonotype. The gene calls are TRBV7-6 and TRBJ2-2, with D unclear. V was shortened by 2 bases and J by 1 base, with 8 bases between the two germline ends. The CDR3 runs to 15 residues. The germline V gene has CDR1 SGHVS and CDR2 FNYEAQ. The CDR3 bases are TGTGCCAGCAGCTTAAGTCCTAAGAACACCGGGGAGCTGTTTTTT. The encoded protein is CASSLSPKNTGELFF. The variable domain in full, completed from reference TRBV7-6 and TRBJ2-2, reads GAGVSQSPRYKVTKRGQDVALRCDPISGHVSLYWYRQALGQGPEFLTYFNYEAQQDKSGLPNDRFSAERPEGSISTLTIQRTEQRDSAMYRCASSLSPKNTGELFFGEGSRLTVL.

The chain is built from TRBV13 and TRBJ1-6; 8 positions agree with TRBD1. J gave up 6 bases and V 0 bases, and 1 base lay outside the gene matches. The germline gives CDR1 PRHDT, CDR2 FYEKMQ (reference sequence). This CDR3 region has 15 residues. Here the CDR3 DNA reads TGTGCCAGCAGCTTAGGCACAGGGGGTAATTCACCCCTCCACTTT. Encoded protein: CASSLGTGGNSPLHF.

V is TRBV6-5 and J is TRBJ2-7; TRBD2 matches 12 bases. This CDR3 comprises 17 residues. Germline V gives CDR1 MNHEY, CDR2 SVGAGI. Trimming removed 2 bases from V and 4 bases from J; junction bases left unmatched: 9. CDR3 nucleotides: TGTGCCAGCAGTTACACCTGGACTAGCGGGACCGTTTACGAGCAGTACTTC. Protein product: CASSYTWTSGTVYEQYF.

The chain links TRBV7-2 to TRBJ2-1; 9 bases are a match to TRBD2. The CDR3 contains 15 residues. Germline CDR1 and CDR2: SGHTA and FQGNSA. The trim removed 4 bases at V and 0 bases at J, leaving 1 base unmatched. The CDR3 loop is CASSSGLASYNEQFF. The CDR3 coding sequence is TGTGCCAGCAGCTCGGGACTAGCCTCCTACAATGAGCAGTTCTTC.

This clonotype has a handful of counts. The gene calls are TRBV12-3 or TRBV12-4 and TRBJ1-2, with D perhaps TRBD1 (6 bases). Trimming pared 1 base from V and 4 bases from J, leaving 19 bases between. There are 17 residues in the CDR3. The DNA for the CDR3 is TGTGCCAGCAGTTTAGTGGCAGGGGAAGGAGTAGGCTATGGCTACACCTTC. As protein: CASSLVAGEGVGYGYTF.

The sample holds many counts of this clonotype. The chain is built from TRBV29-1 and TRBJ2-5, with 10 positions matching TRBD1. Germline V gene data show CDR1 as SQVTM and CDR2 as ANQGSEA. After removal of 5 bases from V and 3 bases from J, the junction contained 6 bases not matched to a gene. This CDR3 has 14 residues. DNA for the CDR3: TGCAGCGTTCGGACAGGGGGAAGGGAAGAGACCCAGTACTTC. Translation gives CSVRTGGREETQYF.

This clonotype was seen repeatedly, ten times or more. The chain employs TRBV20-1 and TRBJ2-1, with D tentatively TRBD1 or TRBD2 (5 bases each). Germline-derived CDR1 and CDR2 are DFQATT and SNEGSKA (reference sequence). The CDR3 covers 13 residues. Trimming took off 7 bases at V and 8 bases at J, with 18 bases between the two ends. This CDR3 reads CSVKQGDVDEQFF. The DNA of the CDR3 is TGCAGTGTTAAACAAGGGGACGTAGATGAGCAGTTCTTC.

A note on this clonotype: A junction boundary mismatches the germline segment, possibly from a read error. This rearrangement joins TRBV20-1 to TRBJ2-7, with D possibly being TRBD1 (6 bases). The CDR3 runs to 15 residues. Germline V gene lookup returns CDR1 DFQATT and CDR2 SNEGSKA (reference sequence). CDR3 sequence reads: CSARGVDSEVYEKYF. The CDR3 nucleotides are TGCAGTGCTAGAGGGGTGGACAGTGAGGTCTACGAGAAGTACTTC.

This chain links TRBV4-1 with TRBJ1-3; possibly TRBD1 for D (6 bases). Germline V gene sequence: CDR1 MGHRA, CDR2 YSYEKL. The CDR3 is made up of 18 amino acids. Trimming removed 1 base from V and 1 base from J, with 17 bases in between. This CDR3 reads CASSQVWGHRTSGNTIYF. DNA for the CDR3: TGCGCCAGCAGCCAAGTGTGGGGACATCGCACTTCTGGAAACACCATATATTTT.

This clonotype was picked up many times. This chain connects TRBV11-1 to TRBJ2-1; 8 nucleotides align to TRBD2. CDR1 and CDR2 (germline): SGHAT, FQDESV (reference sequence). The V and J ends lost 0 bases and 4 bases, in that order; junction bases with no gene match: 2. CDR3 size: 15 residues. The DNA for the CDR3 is TGTGCCAGCAGCTTAGCTAGCGGGATTTACAATGAGCAGTTCTTC. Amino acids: CASSLASGIYNEQFF.

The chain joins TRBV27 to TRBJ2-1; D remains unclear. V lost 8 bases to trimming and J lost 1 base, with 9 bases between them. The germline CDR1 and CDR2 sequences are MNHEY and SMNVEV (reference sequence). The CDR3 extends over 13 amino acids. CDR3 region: CASAAGSYNEQFF. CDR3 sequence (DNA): TGTGCCAGCGCCGCCGGGTCCTACAATGAGCAGTTCTTC.

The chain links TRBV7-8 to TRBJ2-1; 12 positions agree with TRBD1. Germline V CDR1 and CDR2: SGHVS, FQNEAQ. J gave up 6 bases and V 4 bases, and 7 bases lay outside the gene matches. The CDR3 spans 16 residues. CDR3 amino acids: CASSSRDRGPFNEQFF. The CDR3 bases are TGTGCCAGCAGCTCCCGGGACAGGGGGCCTTTCAATGAGCAGTTCTTC.

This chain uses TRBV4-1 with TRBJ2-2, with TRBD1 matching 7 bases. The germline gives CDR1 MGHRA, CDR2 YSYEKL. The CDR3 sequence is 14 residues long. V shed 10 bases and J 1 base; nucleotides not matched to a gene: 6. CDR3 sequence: CATMGQKNTGELFF. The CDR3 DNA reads TGCGCCACTATGGGACAGAAGAACACCGGGGAGCTGTTTTTT.

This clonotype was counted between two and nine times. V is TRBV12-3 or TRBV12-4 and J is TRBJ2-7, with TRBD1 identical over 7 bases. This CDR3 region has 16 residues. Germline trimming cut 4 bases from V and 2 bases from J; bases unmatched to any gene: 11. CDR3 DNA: TGTGCCAGCAGTTCCACCAGGGACAGCTTTCCCTACGAGCAGTACTTC. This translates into CASSSTRDSFPYEQYF.

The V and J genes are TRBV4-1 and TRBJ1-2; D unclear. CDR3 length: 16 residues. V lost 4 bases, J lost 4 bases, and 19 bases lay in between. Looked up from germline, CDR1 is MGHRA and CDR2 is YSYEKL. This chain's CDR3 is CASSLDPGSPGYGYTF. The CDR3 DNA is TGCGCCAGCAGCCTCGACCCGGGGAGCCCCGGCTATGGCTACACCTTC.

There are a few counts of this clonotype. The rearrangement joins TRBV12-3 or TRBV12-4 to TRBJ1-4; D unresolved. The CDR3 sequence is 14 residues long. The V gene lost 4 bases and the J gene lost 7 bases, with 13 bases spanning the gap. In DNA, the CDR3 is TGTGCCAGCAGTTATGGCGGCCTAAGTGAAAAACTGTTTTTT. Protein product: CASSYGGLSEKLFF.

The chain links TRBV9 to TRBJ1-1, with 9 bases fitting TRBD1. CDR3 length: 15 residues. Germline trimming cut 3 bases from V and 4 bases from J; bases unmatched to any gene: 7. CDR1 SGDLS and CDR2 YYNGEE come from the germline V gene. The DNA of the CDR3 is TGTGCCAGCAGCGCCGGGACAGGGATATCCACTGAAGCTTTCTTT. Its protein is CASSAGTGISTEAFF.

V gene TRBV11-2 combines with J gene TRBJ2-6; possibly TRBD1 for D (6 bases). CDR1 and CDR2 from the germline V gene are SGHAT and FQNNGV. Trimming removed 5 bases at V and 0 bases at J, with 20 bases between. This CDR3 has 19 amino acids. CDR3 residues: CASSPRILDSASGANVLTF. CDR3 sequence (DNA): TGTGCCAGCAGCCCTAGGATCCTGGACAGCGCCTCTGGGGCCAACGTCCTGACTTTC.

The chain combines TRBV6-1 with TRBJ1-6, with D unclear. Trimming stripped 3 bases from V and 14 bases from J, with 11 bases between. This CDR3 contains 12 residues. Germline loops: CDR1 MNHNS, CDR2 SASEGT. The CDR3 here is CASSEGSYSLHF. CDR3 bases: TGTGCCAGCAGTGAGGGAAGTTACTCCCTCCACTTT.

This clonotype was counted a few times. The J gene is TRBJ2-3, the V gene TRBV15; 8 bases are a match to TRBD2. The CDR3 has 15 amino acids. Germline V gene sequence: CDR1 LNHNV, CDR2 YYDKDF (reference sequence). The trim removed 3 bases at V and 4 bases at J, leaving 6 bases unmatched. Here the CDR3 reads CATSSSAGAPDTQYF. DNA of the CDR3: TGTGCCACCAGCAGTTCAGCGGGAGCCCCAGATACGCAGTATTTT.

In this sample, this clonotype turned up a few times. For the CDR3, the DNA is TGTGCCAGCAGTTTAGCGCTTCACTCGGGACTAGCGGGAACTGAGACCCAGTACTTC. Residues: CASSLALHSGLAGTETQYF. V and J are TRBV12-3 or TRBV12-4 and TRBJ2-5; TRBD2 aligns across 13 bases. The trim removed 0 bases at V and 5 bases at J, leaving 12 bases unmatched. The CDR3 spans 19 residues.